The present TCR beta chain was sequenced within a study of response to subunit inactivated influenza vaccine. Points from the study as a whole: A suggestion made by the authors is that each seasonal influenza vaccination recruits few new T cells.

Looked up from germline, CDR1 is KGHSH and CDR2 is LQKENI. This CDR3 region has 16 residues. V gave up 0 bases and J gave up 2 bases, with 14 bases separating them. TCRdb redid the calling of the RT-PCR reads with MiXCR, one entry per CDR3 protein. This table has about 480,000 distinct CDR3 sequences, approximately 10% appearing once. This clonotype showed up just a few times. Antigen unknown. The clonotype comes from a man aged 50-59 years who received an inactivated influenza vaccine. The gene calls are TRBV18 and TRBJ2-7; D remains unclear. The material was PBMCs from blood, obtained more than 35 days after vaccination. CDR3 sequence (DNA): TGTGCCAGCTCACCACCGTTGAGAGACGGTACCTACGAGCAGTACTTC. This codes for CASSPPLRDGTYEQYF.